This T cell receptor beta chain was captured in a study of shared clonotypes between healthy human individuals. TCRdb keeps only in-frame clones here, not all; method: immunoSEQ multiplex PCR. The repertoire holds under 1,100,000 clones, with around 78% as singletons. Trimming at V came to 0 bases and at J to 2 bases, leaving 8 bases not matched to a gene. CDR3 size: 17 residues. The germline V gene has CDR1 SGHRS and CDR2 YFSETQ. Sequencing input: memory CD4+ T cells from PBMCs. Subset described: CD45RA-negative fraction. The clonotype comes from a man aged 18 to 29 in good health. Some clones in this sample may be carry-over from other donors' samples. The chain is built from TRBV5-1 and TRBJ2-1, with 7 bases aligning to TRBD2. As DNA, the CDR3 is TGCGCCAGCAGCTTGGGAGCGGGGCCCCCGACCTACAATGAGCAGTTCTTC. Translating gives CASSLGAGPPTYNEQFF.